This T cell receptor (beta chain) was observed in a study of regulatory T cells in long-lasting Graves disease (dated by TCRdb to 2020 to 2022). Describing the broader study: Persistent Graves' disease was defined as persistently positive TSH receptor autoantibodies together with antithyroid drug treatment for over 5 years. Patients with persistent Graves' disease were compared with patients with newly diagnosed Graves' disease using TCR sequencing and RNA sequencing of peripheral blood. The study took place in China and was registered as a clinical trial. A total of some 35 samples underwent TCR sequencing, from around 13 patients with persistent Graves' disease and around 20 patients with newly diagnosed Graves' disease. On average, persistent Graves' disease patients in the clinical cohort had been on antithyroid drugs for approximately ten years.

In light of the paper, this sample's time point label describes: persistent/refractory GD, antithyroid drugs over 5 years with positive TRAb. For both TCR sequencing and RNA sequencing, RNA was extracted from PBMCs using TRIzol. Graves' disease was diagnosed according to American Thyroid Association guidelines. Patients for the study were recruited at an endocrinology department in Xi'an, China. From each patient, approximately 10 milliliters of peripheral blood was collected into an EDTA anticoagulant tube. Ficoll Paque Plus density gradient separation was used to isolate PBMCs, and no further T cell sorting was performed. RNA quality was checked with an Agilent 2100 Bioanalyzer and agarose gel, and concentration with a NanoDrop 2000. V is clipped by 1 base and J by 8 bases, and the sequence between their germline boundaries is 11 bases long. The CDR3 measures 13 amino acids from cysteine to phenylalanine. Only the CDR3 portion is preserved as DNA: 39 bases, with reading frame beginning at the first base. CDR1 and CDR2, per the germline V gene, are LGHNA and YSLEER.

Study-wide findings and limitations: Persistent disease showed preferential use of TRBV28, TRBJ1-2 and TRBJ2-5, whereas newly diagnosed disease favored TRBV20-1 and TRBJ2-1. Sequencing and analysis were limited to the TCR beta chain. Compared with newly diagnosed patients, patients with persistent Graves' disease had lower TCR Shannon entropy and fewer highly expanded clones, which suggests clonal expansion. The authors noted that the small sample size was a limitation that may lower accuracy. Persistent patients shared more public clonotypes among themselves (around 2,500) than newly diagnosed patients did (about 970). Only peripheral blood was studied, because thyroid tissue, the primary lesion, was inaccessible.

This clonotype has ten or more counts. The target of this receptor is not known. There are no base qualities to consult, and no much larger clone falls within one base. The library relied on multiplex PCR. Sequencing was carried out with an Illumina HiSeq 4000. iRepertoire HTBI primers and Arm-PCR amplification of CDR3 regions were used to construct TCR beta libraries. Before sequencing, the PCR products underwent gel purification. In the source study's methods: Gene usage analysis of CDR3 amino acid clonotypes relied on the 60 or so TRBV and 14 TRBJ segments identified across samples. COPE and FqMerger were used to merge the filtered high-quality paired reads into contigs. BLAST was used to align contigs to the IMGT TRBV, TRBD and TRBJ reference genes, and CDR3 was defined following IMGT. Any clonotype with a frequency above 0.1% was counted as a highly expanded clone. Shannon entropy was used to measure repertoire diversity, and the Gini coefficient was used to measure V-J evenness. Public clonotypes were defined as clonotypes shared by more than one individual. TCRdb took the public reads, trimmed them with fastp at Q25, ran MiXCR for clone calling and kept in-frame beta chains. Each entry merges the rows of one CDR3 protein and shows their most common DNA and genes. These V and J calls rely on TCRdb rather than the paper's analysis. The sample includes roughly 450,000 distinct CDR3 sequences, with around a quarter observed a single time. The ten largest clones take up around 24% of the sample.

The V and J genes are TRBV4-3 and TRBJ1-2; the D region possibly corresponds to TRBD1 (6 bases align). The sequenced sample was peripheral blood mononuclear cells (PBMCs), obtained when the disease was refractory, from a patient treated with antithyroid drugs. The receptor was derived from a female donor with Graves disease. Read as DNA, the sequence is TGCGCCAGCAGCCAAGTTACAGGGAACGGCTACACCTTC. It codes for CASSQVTGNGYTF.